This section outlines one T cell receptor (beta chain) sequence together with its context. Antigen: not known. This record belongs to a study of T cell responses to AZD1222 COVID-19 vaccine. Notes on the study in general: Targets within unmutated variant regions were reportedly found for nearly half of spike-specific TCRs. In a largely white British group with more females than males, clonal diversity was possibly underestimated. Spike-spanning, vaccine-associated CD4 TCRs were dominant at 160-218 and 743-854.

TCRdb's copy holds only in-frame clones and misses some; the assay was immunoSEQ multiplex PCR. Here the sample spans about 84,000 clones, about 86% being singletons. CDR1 and CDR2 (germline): GTSNPN, SVGIG (reference sequence). The CDR3 runs to 14 residues. V was trimmed by 0 bases and J by 5 bases, leaving 11 bases between them. The TCR was taken from an adult who received the AZD1222 COVID-19 vaccine. This material consisted of peripheral blood, taken 28 days after the second AZD1222 dose. The V and J genes are TRBV30 and TRBJ1-5; D not resolved. CDR3 region: CAWSVIGRHQPQHF. CDR3 bases: TGTGCCTGGAGTGTAATCGGCCGTCATCAGCCCCAGCATTTT.